These 14 T cell receptor beta chains originate from one sample sequenced in a study of blood T cell repertoires in COVID-19. The protocol was immunoSEQ multiplex PCR, while the TCRdb copy is restricted to in-frame clones and leaves out a portion. The sample includes about 88,000 clones, 80% to 90% of them seen just once. Specimen: peripheral blood. These receptors were obtained from a man aged 80 or over with acute or convalescent COVID-19.

The rearrangement uses TRBV4-1 and TRBJ2-7, with TRBD2 identical over 7 bases. V shed 5 bases, J shed 0 bases, and the junction held 4 bases outside the gene matches. The germline CDR1 and CDR2 sequences are MGHRA and YSYEKL. The CDR3 covers 14 residues. CDR3 DNA sequence: TGCGCCAGCAGCTGGGGGGGGAGCTCCTACGAGCAGTACTTC. It yields the protein CASSWGGSSYEQYF.

The chain uses TRBV28 and TRBJ1-2, with D possibly TRBD1 on 5 matching bases. CDR1 and CDR2 from the germline V gene are MDHEN and SYDVKM. The CDR3 is 13 residues long. Trimming removed 3 bases from V and 7 bases from J, with 12 bases in between. In DNA form, the CDR3 reads TGTGCCAGCAGTTTTCCAGGGAGGCCTGGCTACACCTTC. This gives the protein CASSFPGRPGYTF.

This rearrangement joins TRBV21-1 to TRBJ2-1; the DNA was not used to check the table's D call, TRBD1. TRBV21-1 is listed as a pseudogene. The CDR3 is 16 residues long. The CDR3 DNA reads TGTGCCAGCTCCAAGGAGGGGGCCAGCTCCTACAATGAGCAGTTCTTC. It yields the protein CASSKEGASSYNEQFF.

The V and J genes are TRBV15 and TRBJ1-1; D might be TRBD1 (6 bases). From germline, CDR1 is LNHNV and CDR2 YYDKDF (reference sequence). Trimming cost V 5 bases and J 10 bases, with 23 bases left between them. The CDR3 loop spans 15 amino acids. DNA of the CDR3: TGTGCCACCAGCTCGGGGGGTTGGGCGGGGGCTGGAGCTTTCTTT. Translation gives CATSSGGWAGAGAFF.

The V call is TRBV7-2, the J call TRBJ2-1; tentative D call: TRBD1 (5 bases). The CDR3 has 16 amino acids. Germline V gene sequence: CDR1 SGHTA, CDR2 FQGNSA. V was shortened by 3 bases and J by 0 bases, with 12 bases between the two germline ends. This chain's CDR3 is CASSLTADSSYNEQFF. The CDR3 coding sequence is TGTGCCAGCAGCTTGACAGCCGATAGCTCCTACAATGAGCAGTTCTTC.

The genes are TRBV19 and TRBJ2-3; 11 nucleotides align to TRBD2. Unmatched junction bases numbered 6, after V lost 3 bases and J lost 1 base. CDR3 size: 17 residues. Germline lookup yields CDR1 LNHDA and CDR2 SQIVND (reference sequence). The CDR3 DNA follows: TGTGCCAGTAGTATCAGGCTAGCGGGGGGCGGCACAGATACGCAGTATTTT. Its translation: CASSIRLAGGGTDTQYF.

V is TRBV3-1 (or the pseudogene TRBV3-2) and J is TRBJ2-3, with 9 bases identical to TRBD2. With V trimmed by 4 bases and J by 0 bases, 8 bases remained unmatched. Germline values: CDR1 LGHDT, CDR2 YNNKEL (reference sequence). CDR3 length equals 17 residues. CDR3 coding DNA: TGTGCCAGCAGCCCGAGCCTAGCGGGGACTAGCACAGATACGCAGTATTTT. Translation gives CASSPSLAGTSTDTQYF.

The chain uses TRBV30 and TRBJ2-2; D uncertain. CDR1 GTSNPN and CDR2 SVGIG come from the germline V gene (reference sequence). The CDR3 length is 17 residues. Trimming pared 1 base from V and 1 base from J, leaving 16 bases between. The CDR3 sequence: CAWSAPRQYLNTGELFF. CDR3 nucleotide sequence: TGTGCCTGGAGTGCCCCCCGCCAGTATCTGAACACCGGGGAGCTGTTTTTT.

This chain uses TRBV2 with TRBJ2-7; 10 nucleotides match TRBD2. Losses at the gene ends were 10 bases for V and 5 bases for J; bases not matched to a gene: 8. Germline V gene data show CDR1 as SNHLY and CDR2 as FYNNEI. This CDR3 comprises 13 residues. In DNA, the CDR3 is TGTGCCAAAATCGGGCTAGCGGGAGACGAGCAGTACTTC. Translation: CAKIGLAGDEQYF.

This chain uses TRBV9 with TRBJ2-3, with 8 bases lining up with TRBD2. J was trimmed by 8 bases and V by 0 bases; bases with no gene match: 8. Looked up from germline, CDR1 is SGDLS and CDR2 is YYNGEE. This CDR3 comprises 15 residues. DNA for the CDR3: TGTGCCAGCAGCGTAGATGGGACTAGTTCCGTTACGCAGTATTTT. This gives the protein CASSVDGTSSVTQYF.

A single count supports this clone. The CDR3 coding sequence is TGCGCCAGCAGCCAGCGTGGCGCGGCCCTTGAGACCCAGTACTTC. Amino acid sequence: CASSQRGAALETQYF. The chain recombines TRBV5-1 with TRBJ2-5; D is ambiguous. The CDR3 is made up of 15 amino acids. Trimming took 4 bases from V and 5 from J, leaving 18 bases between them. CDR1 is SGHRS, CDR2 YFSETQ, per germline.

The chain combines TRBV21-1 with TRBJ1-1. TRBV21-1 is a pseudogene locus. The CDR3 runs to 15 residues. This chain's CDR3 is CASSKRGESNTEAFF. CDR3 bases: TGTGCCAGCAGCAAACGGGGGGAATCGAACACTGAAGCTTTCTTT.

V usage is TRBV14 and J usage is TRBJ2-7; a weak D match, TRBD2 (6 bases). Trimming left V 0 bases short and J 1 base short, with 16 bases between. CDR1 SGHDN and CDR2 FVKESK come from the germline V gene. The CDR3 runs 17 residues. The CDR3 spells CASSQDMEGRVSYEQYF. In DNA form, the CDR3 reads TGTGCCAGCAGCCAAGATATGGAGGGGCGGGTGTCCTACGAGCAGTACTTC.

The V and J genes are TRBV4-1 and TRBJ1-4; TRBD1 is a possible D gene (6 bases). CDR3 length equals 17 residues. CDR1 and CDR2 (germline): MGHRA, YSYEKL. The V and J ends lost 2 bases and 2 bases respectively, with 15 bases between them. CDR3 loop: CASSQHPGVPTNEKLFF. The CDR3 DNA reads as TGCGCCAGCAGCCAACACCCAGGGGTCCCGACTAATGAAAAACTGTTTTTT.